This T cell receptor (beta chain) stems from a study of shared clonotypes between healthy human individuals. The CDR3 is 13 residues long. Trimming removed 2 bases at V and 4 bases at J, with 8 bases between. Germline V lookup: CDR1 MDHEN, CDR2 SYDVKM. The CD4+ fraction was divided into a CD45RA+ naive subset and a CD45RA-negative memory subset. Genomic DNA (from each subset) was split evenly across several immunoSEQ plates. Profiled with immunoSEQ multiplex PCR; TCRdb holds only in-frame clones, not every one. The sample lists over a million clones, roughly 96% seen once, with 1% to 1.5% in the top ten.

The chain has TRBV28 and TRBJ1-2; D remains ambiguous. This receptor was obtained from a man aged 30 to 45 in good health. The sequenced sample consisted of naive CD4+ T cells sorted from blood. Indicated subset: CD45RA+ positively selected. In DNA, the CDR3 is TGTGCCAGCAGTTTACCCCGCTCCTATGGCTACACCTTC. Its protein product is CASSLPRSYGYTF.